These 21 T cell receptor beta chains share one sample of origin, sequenced in a study of OX40 agonist ivuxolimab in advanced cancers. Libraries were prepared by immunoSEQ multiplex PCR; TCRdb keeps only in-frame clonotypes and omits some of them. Of around 58,000 clones listed, about 90% are singletons. The starting material was CD4+ or CD8+ T cells sorted from blood, obtained in a trial of the OX40 agonist ivuxolimab. The receptors were gathered from an adult with an advanced solid tumor such as melanoma, head and neck, liver or kidney cancer.

The chain couples TRBV5-1 to TRBJ2-5, with D possibly being TRBD2 (5 bases). The V and J ends lost 1 base and 5 bases respectively, with 9 bases between them. The CDR3 runs to 13 residues. The germline gives CDR1 SGHRS, CDR2 YFSETQ. The CDR3 loop reads CASSLQERETQYF. In DNA, the CDR3 is TGCGCCAGCAGCTTGCAGGAGCGGGAGACCCAGTACTTC.

This clone was seen a single time. The chain is built from TRBV6-5 and TRBJ2-7; 8 nucleotides agree with TRBD1. CDR1 is MNHEY, CDR2 SVGAGI, per germline. The CDR3 sequence is 14 residues long. The V segment lost 3 bases and the J segment 3 bases; nucleotides outside the gene matches: 4. The CDR3 DNA sequence: TGTGCCAGCAGTTATTTGACAGGGGACTACGAGCAGTACTTC. Residues: CASSYLTGDYEQYF.

V gene TRBV4-3 combines with J gene TRBJ1-6; unclear D gene. In germline, CDR1 is LGHNA, CDR2 YSLEER. The CDR3 contains 13 residues. Trimming removed 0 bases at V and 9 bases at J, with 6 bases between. CDR3 DNA sequence: TGCGCCAGCAGCCAAGAGTTAAGTTCACCCCTCCACTTT. Translated: CASSQELSSPLHF.

The chain couples TRBV5-6 to TRBJ1-1; a possible D gene is TRBD1 (5 bases). Germline V gene sequence: CDR1 SGHDT, CDR2 YYEEEE. There are 13 residues in the CDR3. Trimming cost V 4 bases and J 4 bases, with 11 bases left between them. CDR3 region: CASSNRIPTEAFF. The CDR3 region has the DNA TGTGCCAGCAGCAACAGGATCCCCACTGAAGCTTTCTTT.

The V call is TRBV18, the J call TRBJ1-4, with 8 bases aligning to TRBD1. The germline V gene has CDR1 KGHSH and CDR2 LQKENI. Trimming took 4 bases from V and 3 from J; bases not matched to a gene: 10. The CDR3 has 17 amino acids. CDR3 nucleotides: TGTGCCAGCTCACGACTGACAGGGGCCGCTTCTAATGAAAAACTGTTTTTT. Its protein product is CASSRLTGAASNEKLFF.

This clone was observed a few times. The V gene is TRBV6-5, the J gene TRBJ1-1; 7 bases match TRBD1. V shed 1 base and J 5 bases; nucleotides not matched to a gene: 7. The CDR3 contains 15 residues. Germline V gene sequence: CDR1 MNHEY, CDR2 SVGAGI. The CDR3 nucleotides read TGTGCCAGCAGTTACTTGGGACAGACGAGGACTGAAGCTTTCTTT. Amino acid sequence: CASSYLGQTRTEAFF.

This clone turned up a few times. The CDR3 spells CASSLPNTEAFF. DNA for the CDR3: TGCGCCAGCAGCTTGCCGAACACTGAAGCTTTCTTT. The V call is TRBV5-1, the J call TRBJ1-1, with no clear D. Germline values: CDR1 SGHRS, CDR2 YFSETQ. The V and J ends lost 1 base and 1 base respectively, with 2 bases between them. CDR3 length: 12 residues.

V and J are TRBV5-1 and TRBJ2-2, with no clear D. V dropped 0 bases and J dropped 5 bases, with 8 bases sitting between them. CDR1 SGHRS and CDR2 YFSETQ come from the germline V gene. The CDR3 sequence is 14 residues long. CDR3 sequence reads: CASSLVPATGELFF. The CDR3, as DNA: TGCGCCAGCAGCTTGGTCCCCGCGACCGGGGAGCTGTTTTTT.

J is TRBJ1-4 and V is TRBV7-9; no firm D call. Trimming cost V 3 bases and J 8 bases, with 13 bases left between them. Looked up from germline, CDR1 is SEHNR and CDR2 is FQNEAQ (reference sequence). The CDR3 totals 14 residues. The CDR3 coding sequence is TGTGCCAGCAGCTTCGGATCGAAAACAGAAAAACTGTTTTTT. Amino acid sequence: CASSFGSKTEKLFF.

The chain carries TRBV7-9 and TRBJ2-3; D is uncertain. The germline gives CDR1 SEHNR, CDR2 FQNEAQ (reference sequence). Trimming left V 5 bases short and J 5 bases short, with 8 bases between. The CDR3 consists of 12 residues. This chain's CDR3 is CASSPLGDTQYF. For the CDR3, the DNA is TGTGCCAGCAGCCCCCTAGGAGATACGCAGTATTTT.

The chain combines TRBV11-2 with TRBJ2-3, with 7 bases fitting TRBD2. This CDR3 has 15 residues. The V segment lost 7 bases and the J segment 4 bases; nucleotides outside the gene matches: 11. The V gene's germline CDR1 is SGHAT and CDR2 FQNNGV. DNA of the CDR3: TGTGCCAGCACCCGCGGGAGTGGGCGAGCAGATACGCAGTATTTT. Translation: CASTRGSGRADTQYF.

The chain recombines TRBV7-9 with TRBJ2-6, with D unresolved. The CDR3 is 15 residues long. Trimming took 3 bases from V and 1 from J, leaving 7 bases between them. From germline, CDR1 is SEHNR and CDR2 FQNEAQ (reference sequence). Here the CDR3 DNA reads TGTGCCAGCAGCTTTACTTTATCTGGGGCCAACGTCCTGACTTTC. This translates into CASSFTLSGANVLTF. The entire variable domain, with the rest obtained from reference TRBV7-9 and TRBJ2-6, is as follows: DTGVSQNPRHKITKRGQNVTFRCDPISEHNRLYWYRQTLGQGPEFLTYFQNEAQLEKSRLLSDRFSAERPKGSFSTLEIQRTEQGDSAMYLCASSFTLSGANVLTFGAGSRLTVL.

The chain uses TRBV11-2 and TRBJ2-1, with TRBD2 as a possible D gene (6 bases). CDR3 length: 14 residues. Germline CDR1 and CDR2: SGHAT and FQNNGV. Trimming removed 2 bases from V and 9 bases from J, with 14 bases in between. The CDR3 reads CASSLMGKGGEQFF. In nucleotides, the CDR3 is TGTGCCAGCAGCTTAATGGGGAAGGGAGGTGAGCAGTTCTTC.

The gene calls are TRBV5-6 and TRBJ1-2; D unresolved. The CDR3 has 12 residues. V gave up 10 bases and J gave up 1 base, with 11 bases separating them. CDR1 is SGHDT and CDR2 is YYEEEE in the germline V gene. CDR3 in DNA: TGTGCCGGATCGATGGGTAACTATGGCTACACCTTC. Its translation: CAGSMGNYGYTF.

There are a few counts of this clone. The chain carries TRBV9 and TRBJ1-1; D unresolved. In germline, CDR1 is SGDLS, CDR2 YYNGEE. V was pared by 6 bases and J by 1 base, with 13 bases between. This CDR3 is built from 14 residues. The CDR3 DNA is TGTGCCAGCACAACAGACACAACGAACACTGAAGCTTTCTTT. Its protein product is CASTTDTTNTEAFF.

V gene TRBV7-9 combines with J gene TRBJ1-4, with D unresolved. The germline gives CDR1 SEHNR, CDR2 FQNEAQ (reference sequence). The V gene lost 3 bases and the J gene lost 5 bases, with 13 bases spanning the gap. CDR3 size: 15 residues. The chain's CDR3 is CASSFPSGRNEKLFF. The CDR3 DNA is TGTGCCAGCAGCTTCCCCTCGGGGAGAAATGAAAAACTGTTTTTT.

The chain couples TRBV5-1 to TRBJ2-6; D is undetermined. This CDR3 comprises 18 residues. CDR1 is SGHRS and CDR2 is YFSETQ in the germline V gene. V shed 0 bases and J shed 0 bases, with 13 bases lying between them. The CDR3 coding sequence is TGCGCCAGCAGCTTGGAATACTCGACATCCTCTGGGGCCAACGTCCTGACTTTC. Translation: CASSLEYSTSSGANVLTF.

The gene calls are TRBV15 and TRBJ1-4; possible D gene TRBD1, 5 bases. This CDR3 has 13 residues. Germline loops: CDR1 LNHNV, CDR2 YYDKDF (reference sequence). With 4 bases removed from V and 12 bases from J, the gap between germline ends came to 15 bases. The DNA of the CDR3 is TGTGCCACCAGCAAGGATCAGGGAAGGGAACTGTTTTTT. This gives the protein CATSKDQGRELFF.

The chain couples TRBV18 to TRBJ2-5; D ambiguous. The CDR3 is made up of 13 amino acids. Per the germline V gene, CDR1 is KGHSH and CDR2 is LQKENI. The V and J ends lost 3 bases and 2 bases respectively, with 7 bases between them. The CDR3 loop reads CASSPQQQETQYF. The CDR3, as DNA: TGTGCCAGCTCACCGCAACAGCAAGAGACCCAGTACTTC.

This clone came up once. V is TRBV2 and J is TRBJ1-6; 8 nucleotides agree with TRBD1. V was pared by 4 bases and J by 7 bases, with 3 bases of the junction left unmatched. Germline V lookup: CDR1 SNHLY, CDR2 FYNNEI. There are 14 residues in the CDR3. CDR3 sequence (DNA): TGTGCCAGCAGTGGGGACAGGAGAAATTCACCCCTCCACTTT. This translates into CASSGDRRNSPLHF.

The rearrangement uses TRBV6-5 and TRBJ1-2; 10 bases map to TRBD1. The junction had 9 bases not matched to a gene; V was cut back by 10 bases and J by 1 base. Germline CDR1 is MNHEY and CDR2 is SVGAGI. The CDR3 runs to 15 residues. The CDR3 coding sequence is TGTGCCACCGTACCGGGACAGGGGCTTAACTATGGCTACACCTTC. Translated, it gives CATVPGQGLNYGYTF.